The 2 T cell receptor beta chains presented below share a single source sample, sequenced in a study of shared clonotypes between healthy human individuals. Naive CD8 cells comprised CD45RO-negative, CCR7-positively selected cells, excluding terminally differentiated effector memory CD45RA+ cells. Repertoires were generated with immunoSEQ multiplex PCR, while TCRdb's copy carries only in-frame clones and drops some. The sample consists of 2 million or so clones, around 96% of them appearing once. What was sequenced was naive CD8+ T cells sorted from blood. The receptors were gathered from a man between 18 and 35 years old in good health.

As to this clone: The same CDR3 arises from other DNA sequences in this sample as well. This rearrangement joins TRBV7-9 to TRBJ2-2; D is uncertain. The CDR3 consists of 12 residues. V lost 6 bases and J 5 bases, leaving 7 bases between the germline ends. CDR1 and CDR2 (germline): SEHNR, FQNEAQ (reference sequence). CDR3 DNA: TGTGCCAGCAGTTTTGGAACCGGGGAGCTGTTTTTT. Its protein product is CASSFGTGELFF.

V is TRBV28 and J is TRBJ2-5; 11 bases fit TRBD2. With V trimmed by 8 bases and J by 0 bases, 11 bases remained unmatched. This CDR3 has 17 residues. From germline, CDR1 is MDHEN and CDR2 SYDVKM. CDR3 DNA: TGTGCCAGCTCAAAAATAGCTAGCGGGGGGTACCAAGAGACCCAGTACTTC. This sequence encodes CASSKIASGGYQETQYF.